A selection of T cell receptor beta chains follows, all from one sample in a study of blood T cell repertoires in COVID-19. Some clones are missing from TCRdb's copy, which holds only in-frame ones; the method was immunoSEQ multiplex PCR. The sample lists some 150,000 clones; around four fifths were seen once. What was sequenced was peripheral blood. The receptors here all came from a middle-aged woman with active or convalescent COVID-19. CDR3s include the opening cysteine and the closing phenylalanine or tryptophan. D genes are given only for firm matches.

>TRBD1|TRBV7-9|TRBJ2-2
CASSLFGKGADTGELFF
TGTGCCAGCAGCTTATTCGGGAAGGGGGCGGACACCGGGGAGCTGTTTTTT
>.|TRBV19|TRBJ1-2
CASRGSEGYGYTF
TGTGCCAGTAGGGGGAGCGAAGGATATGGCTACACCTTC
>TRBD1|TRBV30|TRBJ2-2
CAWSGLTGGGTGELFF
TGTGCCTGGTCCGGACTAACAGGGGGAGGCACCGGGGAGCTGTTTTTT
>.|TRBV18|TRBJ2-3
CASSPMSVVRGPDTQYF
TGTGCCAGCTCACCGATGTCGGTGGTAAGGGGCCCAGATACGCAGTATTTT
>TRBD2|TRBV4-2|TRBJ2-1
CASSQVYGTSGSFYNEQFF
TGTGCCAGCAGCCAAGTATATGGGACTAGCGGGAGTTTTTACAATGAGCAGTTCTTC
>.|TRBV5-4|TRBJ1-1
CASSLETENTEAFF
TGTGCCAGCAGCTTGGAGACAGAGAACACTGAAGCTTTCTTT
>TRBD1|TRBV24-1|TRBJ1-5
CATSDVGTGDQPQHF
TGTGCCACCAGTGATGTCGGGACAGGGGATCAGCCCCAGCATTTT
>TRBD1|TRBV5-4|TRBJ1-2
CASSPGGGLANYGYTF
TGTGCCAGCAGCCCGGGAGGGGGCTTAGCTAACTATGGCTACACCTTC
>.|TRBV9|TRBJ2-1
CASSVARGASNEQFF
TGTGCCAGCAGCGTAGCCAGGGGGGCGTCTAATGAGCAGTTCTTC
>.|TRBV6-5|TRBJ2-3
CASRREYTDTQYF
TGTGCCAGCAGGAGGGAGTACACAGATACGCAGTATTTT